Listed below are T cell receptor beta chains from one sample, sequenced in a study of blood T cell repertoires in COVID-19. TCRdb keeps only in-frame clones here, not all; method: immunoSEQ multiplex PCR. The sample has 150,000 to 200,000 clones; more than 65% are singletons. The sample comprised PBMCs or T cells enriched from blood (not recorded which). These receptors all come from a woman between 50 and 59 years old with acute COVID-19. CDR3s include the opening cysteine and the closing phenylalanine or tryptophan. The D gene is left open where the match is weak.

j_call v_call d_call cdr3_aa
TRBJ1-2 TRBV25-1 NA CASSDRPYGYTF
TRBJ1-4 TRBV20-1 NA CSAGPEKLFF
TRBJ1-3 TRBV7-9 NA CASSLDSLSGNTIYF
TRBJ1-1 TRBV6-5 NA CASWLNTEAFF
TRBJ1-3 TRBV28 NA CASSSAGGGRGNTIYF
TRBJ2-5 TRBV5-1 NA CASSSAGRPEETQYF
TRBJ2-5 TRBV3-1/TRBV3-2 NA CASSQDNYLRETQYF
TRBJ1-2 TRBV29-1 NA CSVEGGWDYGYTF
TRBJ2-1 TRBV5-4 TRBD1 CASSLVGQGGGNEQFF
TRBJ1-2 TRBV3-1/TRBV3-2 NA CASSQDEGGYTF
TRBJ2-5 TRBV6-7 TRBD1 CASSYGSDRLGETQYF
TRBJ1-2 TRBV10-1 NA CASSESGLNYGYTF
TRBJ2-3 TRBV9 NA CASSVRGFGGDTQYF
TRBJ1-5 TRBV2 NA CASRRGEGSNQPQHF
TRBJ1-6 TRBV5-1 NA CASSSDSRRFNSPLHF
TRBJ1-4 TRBV5-5 NA CASSLLHATNEKLFF
TRBJ1-5 TRBV19 NA CASSKGLNSNQPQHF
TRBJ1-5 TRBV7-2 NA CASSFAGENQPQHF
TRBJ1-5 TRBV23-1 TRBD1 CASIGTGAVNQPQHF
TRBJ1-2 TRBV25-1 NA CASSEYGGGYGYTF
TRBJ1-1 TRBV13 TRBD1 CASSFQGQLNTEAFF
TRBJ2-2 TRBV18 NA CASSPRPDTGELFF
TRBJ1-2 TRBV28 NA CASTGLDYGYTF
TRBJ2-5 TRBV7-2 NA CASSLRGELQETQYF
TRBJ1-1 TRBV27 NA CASSQGFTEAFF
TRBJ1-6 TRBV5-6 NA CASSLTGDNNSPLHF
TRBJ2-2 TRBV10-3 TRBD2 CAIRPGLAVPGELFF
TRBJ1-1 TRBV10-2 NA CASSSSSVTEAFF
TRBJ2-3 TRBV5-1 NA CASSEVFGLSTDTQYF
TRBJ2-4 TRBV2 NA CASSAGAKNIQYF
TRBJ2-5 TRBV7-8 TRBD2 CASSLGLAGGSETQYF
TRBJ1-6 TRBV5-5 NA CASSLEGGASPLHF
TRBJ1-5 TRBV6-9 TRBD1 CASSSSRTGGAVQPQHF
TRBJ2-5 TRBV27 NA CASSLSPSGETQYF
TRBJ2-3 TRBV19 TRBD2 CASTLRGSRRDTQYF
TRBJ2-3 TRBV11-3 NA CASSAGLIADTQYF
TRBJ2-5 TRBV10-3 TRBD2 CAISEPAAGGETQYF
TRBJ1-1 TRBV18 NA CASSLQDSGEAFF
TRBJ2-2 TRBV3-1/TRBV3-2 TRBD2 CASRPRGGTNTGELFF
TRBJ1-2 TRBV6-2/TRBV6-3 NA CASSYSNPGRNYGYTF
TRBJ1-6 TRBV27 TRBD1 CASSSPGQGKNSPLHF
TRBJ1-5 TRBV7-9 NA CASSYRRDQPQHF
TRBJ1-5 TRBV19 NA CASQEYSNQPQHF
TRBJ1-1 TRBV24-1 NA CATRSGGWNTEAFF
TRBJ1-6 TRBV6-6 NA CASSGTQNSPLHF
TRBJ1-3 TRBV4-3 NA CASSQDIGVSGNTIYF
TRBJ2-1 TRBV7-2 NA CASSFKGDNEQFF
TRBJ1-6 TRBV4-3 TRBD1 CASSQGSGGLNSPLHF
TRBJ1-1 TRBV29-1 NA CSVGTSGEAFF
TRBJ1-2 TRBV19 TRBD1 CASSPRQPMTGGGYTF